This T cell receptor (beta chain) was recovered during a study of OX40 agonist ivuxolimab in advanced cancers. Study conclusions and caveats: Fewer expanded clones were found on average in CD4+ than in CD8+ T cells.

CDR3 length: 16 amino acids. Germline lookup yields CDR1 MDHEN and CDR2 SYDVKM. Trimming took 2 bases from V and 3 from J; bases not matched to a gene: 7. Method: immunoSEQ multiplex PCR; TCRdb's copy keeps in-frame clones and lacks some. The sample records about 32,000 clones, 84% being singletons. Points on this clone: The antigen is not known.

The genes are TRBV28 and TRBJ2-1, with 7 nucleotides matching TRBD1. Sequencing used CD4+ or CD8+ T cells sorted from blood, obtained in a trial of the OX40 agonist ivuxolimab. The receptor was isolated from an adult with an advanced solid tumor such as melanoma, head and neck, liver or kidney cancer. This chain's CDR3 is CASSLQGTEIYNEQFF. CDR3 nucleotide sequence: TGTGCCAGCAGTTTACAGGGGACAGAGATCTACAATGAGCAGTTCTTC.